This TCR beta chain was documented in a study of shared clonotypes between healthy human individuals. Measured with immunoSEQ multiplex PCR; TCRdb has only the in-frame clones, and not every one. Among about 770,000 clones listed, 72% were seen once. CDR3 length: 17 amino acids. With V trimmed by 4 bases and J by 2 bases, 12 bases remained unmatched. The germline V gene encodes CDR1 SGHRS and CDR2 YFSETQ. The specimen was memory CD4+ T cells sorted from blood. Subset defined: CD45RA-negative fraction. This receptor was obtained from a woman aged 25-40 years in good health. J is TRBJ2-3 and V is TRBV5-1, with 8 nucleotides matching TRBD2. Here the CDR3 DNA reads TGCGCCAGCAGCCGAATAAAAACTAGCGGCATCACAGATACGCAGTATTTT. Translating it yields CASSRIKTSGITDTQYF.